The rows below give T cell receptor beta chains drawn from one sample of a study of CD8+CD57+ T cells in acquired aplastic anemia. TCRdb independently ran MiXCR on the reads; one entry per CDR3 protein. Counted here are around 79,000 distinct CDR3 sequences, under 80% occurring once; the ten biggest clones make up 70% to 90%. Sequenced input: sorted CD4+, CD8+, or CD8+CD57+ T cells (not recorded which) from PBMCs. The receptors come from a human donor with aplastic anemia. CDR3s include the opening cysteine and the closing phenylalanine or tryptophan. Each record gives: clone size, V gene, D gene, J gene, CDR3 protein, CDR3 DNA. The D gene is left open where the match is weak. Size values are once, few and many counts, or a class for expanded clones, and some rows have none.

size: NA; V: TRBV24-1; D: NA; J: TRBJ2-3; CDR3: CATSVGQGSADTQYF; DNA: TGTGCCACCAGTGTTGGGCAGGGAAGTGCAGATACGCAGTATTTT
size: NA; V: TRBV2; D: TRBD2; J: TRBJ2-1; CDR3: CASSEGLAGDNEQFF; DNA: TGTGCCAGCAGTGAGGGTCTAGCGGGGGACAATGAGCAGTTCTTC
size: NA; V: TRBV7-9; D: NA; J: TRBJ2-5; CDR3: CASSKSQETQYF; DNA: TGTGCCAGCAGCAAATCACAAGAGACCCAGTACTTC
size: NA; V: TRBV27; D: NA; J: TRBJ1-5; CDR3: CASSFRPGSQAQHF; DNA: TGTGCCAGCAGTTTCAGGCCCGGCTCACAGGCCCAGCATTTT
size: NA; V: TRBV7-6; D: NA; J: TRBJ1-6; CDR3: CASILAPNSPLHF; DNA: TGTGCCAGCATCTTAGCGCCCAATTCACCCCTCCACTTT
size: NA; V: TRBV25-1; D: TRBD1; J: TRBJ1-2; CDR3: CASSDIDREHGYTF; DNA: TGTGCCAGCAGCGATATCGACAGGGAACATGGCTACACCTTC
size: NA; V: TRBV10-3; D: TRBD1; J: TRBJ2-1; CDR3: CAITGGVYNEQFF; DNA: TGTGCCATCACAGGGGGAGTTTACAATGAGCAGTTCTTC
size: NA; V: TRBV19; D: NA; J: TRBJ1-1; CDR3: CASSPVALNTEAFF; DNA: TGTGCCAGTAGCCCCGTCGCCCTGAACACTGAAGCTTTCTTT
size: NA; V: TRBV10-3; D: TRBD2; J: TRBJ2-5; CDR3: CAISDEVAGVVETQYF; DNA: TGTGCCATCAGTGATGAGGTAGCGGGAGTTGTAGAGACCCAGTACTTC
size: once; V: TRBV2; D: NA; J: TRBJ2-7; CDR3: CASSAGTLTYEQYF; DNA: TGTGCCAGCAGTGCAGGGACACTGACCTACGAGCAGTACTTC
size: NA; V: TRBV7-2; D: TRBD1; J: TRBJ1-1; CDR3: CASSPGTGRAEAFF; DNA: TGTGCCAGCAGCCCAGGGACAGGGCGGGCTGAAGCTTTCTTT
size: few; V: TRBV5-4; D: NA; J: TRBJ1-6; CDR3: CASSFGWNNSPLHF; DNA: TGTGCCAGCAGCTTTGGATGGAATAATTCACCCCTCCACTTT
size: NA; V: TRBV15; D: NA; J: TRBJ2-7; CDR3: CATSRIDRIPYEQYF; DNA: TGTGCCACCAGCAGGATAGACAGGATCCCCTACGAGCAGTACTTC
size: NA; V: TRBV5-1; D: TRBD2; J: TRBJ2-2; CDR3: CASSLRLAATGELFF; DNA: TGCGCCAGCAGCTTGCGGCTAGCGGCTACCGGGGAGCTGTTTTTT
size: NA; V: TRBV7-2; D: NA; J: TRBJ1-1; CDR3: CASSRGINTEAFF; DNA: TGTGCCAGCAGCCGAGGGATAAACACTGAAGCTTTCTTT
size: NA; V: TRBV19; D: NA; J: TRBJ1-2; CDR3: CASAGLDYGYTF; DNA: TGTGCCAGTGCCGGGCTGGACTATGGCTACACCTTC
size: NA; V: TRBV7-3; D: NA; J: TRBJ1-1; CDR3: CASSPSDLGRAEAFF; DNA: TGTGCCAGCAGCCCGTCGGACCTTGGAAGGGCTGAAGCTTTCTTT
size: NA; V: TRBV20-1; D: NA; J: TRBJ2-7; CDR3: CSVTGESYEQYF; DNA: TGCAGTGTTACCGGGGAGTCCTACGAGCAGTACTTC
size: NA; V: TRBV10-3; D: TRBD2; J: TRBJ2-2; CDR3: CAISRTGGAGELFF; DNA: TGTGCCATCAGTCGAACGGGGGGGGCCGGGGAGCTGTTTTTT